These T cell receptor beta chains were read from a single sample in a study of blood T cell repertoires in COVID-19. Sequencing was performed with immunoSEQ multiplex PCR; in TCRdb, only in-frame clones are kept and a portion is missing. The table shows tens of thousands of clones, with around nine tenths occurring only once. Sequencing was carried out using peripheral blood. The receptors stem from a woman older than 75 with acute or convalescent COVID-19. The CDR3 runs from the conserved cysteine through the conserved F or W. A D gene is named only where the DNA matches it firmly. Size is stated for part of the rows, as once, few or many counts, or as a class when the clone is expanded.

d_gene	j_gene	v_gene	len	abundance	CDR3nt	CDR3aa
NA	TRBJ2-7	TRBV7-2	12	NA	TGTGCCAGCAGCTTCCAGGACACCAGCCAGTACTTC	CASSFQDTSQYF
NA	TRBJ1-5	TRBV12-3/TRBV12-4	13	NA	TGTGCCAGCACTCTTCGAGGTTTGGGGCCCCAGCATTTT	CASTLRGLGPQHF
NA	TRBJ2-1	TRBV6-1	13	NA	TGTGCCAGCAGTGAACAGGTCTACAATGAGCAGTTCTTC	CASSEQVYNEQFF
NA	TRBJ1-1	TRBV7-9	12	few	TGTGCCAGCAGCCCCGGGAGAACTGAAGCTTTCTTT	CASSPGRTEAFF
NA	TRBJ2-3	TRBV7-2	15	NA	TGTGCCAGCAGCTTAGGGACTTTTAGCACAGATACGCAGTATTTT	CASSLGTFSTDTQYF
TRBD1	TRBJ2-5	TRBV25-1	14	NA	TGTGCCAGCAGCACGAACAGGGGCGGTGAGACCCAGTACTTC	CASSTNRGGETQYF
TRBD1	TRBJ1-2	TRBV28	15	NA	TGTGCCAGCAGTAAACGACAGGGGGCGGGATATGGCTACACCTTC	CASSKRQGAGYGYTF
NA	TRBJ1-1	TRBV28	14	NA	TGTGCCAGCAGCGGTCCGGAGTGGATGGGGGGGGCTTTCTTT	CASSGPEWMGGAFF
NA	TRBJ1-4	TRBV18	16	NA	TGTGCCAGCTCACCGAGGGGGAGTCGACCCTATGAAAAACTGTTTTTT	CASSPRGSRPYEKLFF
TRBD2	TRBJ2-7	TRBV28	15	NA	TGTGCCAGCAGAAGTACTAGCGGGGGCATCTACGAGCAGTACTTC	CASRSTSGGIYEQYF
TRBD1	TRBJ1-2	TRBV7-9	17	NA	TGTGCCAGCAGCACAGAGGTGGGGACAGGGGGCCAGTATGGCTACACCTTC	CASSTEVGTGGQYGYTF
NA	TRBJ1-3	TRBV5-1	15	NA	TGCGCCAGCAGCGACAAAGGCCCCTCCGGAAACACCATATATTTT	CASSDKGPSGNTIYF
NA	TRBJ2-2	TRBV6-1	15	NA	TGTGCCAGCAGTGAAAGACCCCCGGGCACCGGGGAGCTGTTTTTT	CASSERPPGTGELFF
TRBD1	TRBJ2-2	TRBV19	15	NA	TGTGCCAGTAGTATGGGACAGCAGAACACCGGGGAGCTGTTTTTT	CASSMGQQNTGELFF
TRBD2	TRBJ2-1	TRBV9	15	NA	TGTGCCAGCAGCCCCGGACTAGTGGTTCGCAATGAGCAGTTCTTC	CASSPGLVVRNEQFF
TRBD1	TRBJ1-2	TRBV9	17	NA	TGTGCCAGCAGCGCCCGGGGACAGGGGCGAATAAACTATGGCTACACCTTC	CASSARGQGRINYGYTF
NA	TRBJ1-4	TRBV24-1	15	NA	TGTGCCACCAGTGAAGGCGGCGGCTTAAATGAAAAACTGTTTTTT	CATSEGGGLNEKLFF
TRBD1	TRBJ1-6	TRBV7-9	16	NA	TGTGCCAGCAGCCGGTTAACCGGGACAGGGGGCACACCCCTCCACTTT	CASSRLTGTGGTPLHF
NA	TRBJ1-4	TRBV24-1	14	NA	TGTGCCACCAGTGATGGGGGGAGTAATGAAAAACTGTTTTTT	CATSDGGSNEKLFF
NA	TRBJ2-1	TRBV4-1	17	NA	TGCGCCAGCAGCCGGAGCCCCTCCGGCAATTCCTACAATGAGCAGTTCTTC	CASSRSPSGNSYNEQFF
TRBD1	TRBJ1-2	TRBV19	14	NA	TGTGCCAGTAGGCATCGGGGACAGGGGTATGGCTACACCTTC	CASRHRGQGYGYTF
NA	TRBJ1-1	TRBV5-1	14	NA	TGCGCCAGCAGTCGGAAACAGGGGAACACTGAAGCTTTCTTT	CASSRKQGNTEAFF
TRBD1	TRBJ2-2	TRBV7-6	13	NA	TGTGCCAGCAGCCAAGGACAGGGAGGGGAGCTGTTTTTT	CASSQGQGGELFF
NA	TRBJ1-1	TRBV5-1	13	NA	TGCGCCAGCAGCTTACAGGGGAACACTGAAGCTTTCTTT	CASSLQGNTEAFF
NA	TRBJ1-2	TRBV7-9	13	NA	TGTGCCAGCAGCTTCATGTCAGGGGATGGCTACACCTTC	CASSFMSGDGYTF
NA	TRBJ1-2	TRBV28	15	few	TGTGCCAGCAGTGCCCCCGCCACAGAAGTCTATGGCTACACCTTC	CASSAPATEVYGYTF
TRBD2	TRBJ2-1	TRBV7-9	17	NA	TGTGCCAGCAGCTCCGTAGGGACTAGCCGACCTCACAATGAGCAGTTCTTC	CASSSVGTSRPHNEQFF
NA	TRBJ2-5	TRBV7-3	15	NA	TGTGCCAGCAGCTTAACGGCGGGGTCGAGGGAGACCCAGTACTTC	CASSLTAGSRETQYF
NA	TRBJ1-1	TRBV7-2	15	few	TGTGCCAGCAGCTTAGATGGCAGCACGCACGGGGAAGCTTTCTTT	CASSLDGSTHGEAFF
TRBD1	TRBJ1-2	TRBV7-2	13	NA	TGTGCCAGCAGTGGACAGGGGCGACGAGGCTACACCTTC	CASSGQGRRGYTF
NA	TRBJ1-1	TRBV28	14	NA	TGTGCCAGCAGTTTGGAGGGCGGGGTCACTGAAGCTTTCTTT	CASSLEGGVTEAFF
NA	TRBJ2-3	TRBV10-3	17	NA	TGTGCCATCAGCGGCCCCTTAGCAGCGGGTTCCACAGATACGCAGTATTTT	CAISGPLAAGSTDTQYF
TRBD1	TRBJ1-2	TRBV5-1	13	few	TGCGCCAGCAGCATGGGACAGGGGTTTGGCTACACCTTC	CASSMGQGFGYTF
NA	TRBJ1-4	TRBV28	16	once	TGTGCCAGCAGTAAAACTCAGGGTACCGCTAATGAAAAACTGTTTTTT	CASSKTQGTANEKLFF
NA	TRBJ1-4	TRBV28	15	NA	TGTGCCAGCAGTCCCCAATGGGTCCAGGGTGAAAAACTGTTTTTT	CASSPQWVQGEKLFF
NA	TRBJ2-4	TRBV28	13	once	TGTGCCAGCAGTTTACCCCACAACACGATTCAGTACTTC	CASSLPHNTIQYF
NA	TRBJ1-4	TRBV2	16	NA	TGTGCCAGCAGCAAACAGGGCTCGGGAACTAATGAAAAACTGTTTTTT	CASSKQGSGTNEKLFF
TRBD2	TRBJ2-7	TRBV5-4	15	NA	TGTGCCAGCAGACCGGGGGCAGCGGGGGGGTACGAGCAGTACTTC	CASRPGAAGGYEQYF
TRBD2	TRBJ2-1	TRBV4-1	18	NA	TGCGCCAGCAGCCGCCAAGCTAGCGGGGGGTCCGATTACAATGAGCAGTTCTTC	CASSRQASGGSDYNEQFF
TRBD1	TRBJ1-1	TRBV4-2	17	NA	TGTGCCAGCAGCCGGTCGGTGTGGGACAGCGGGAACACTGAAGCTTTCTTT	CASSRSVWDSGNTEAFF
NA	TRBJ1-3	TRBV9	15	NA	TGTGCCAGCAGCCTCTCGGGGGTCTCTGGAAACACCATATATTTT	CASSLSGVSGNTIYF